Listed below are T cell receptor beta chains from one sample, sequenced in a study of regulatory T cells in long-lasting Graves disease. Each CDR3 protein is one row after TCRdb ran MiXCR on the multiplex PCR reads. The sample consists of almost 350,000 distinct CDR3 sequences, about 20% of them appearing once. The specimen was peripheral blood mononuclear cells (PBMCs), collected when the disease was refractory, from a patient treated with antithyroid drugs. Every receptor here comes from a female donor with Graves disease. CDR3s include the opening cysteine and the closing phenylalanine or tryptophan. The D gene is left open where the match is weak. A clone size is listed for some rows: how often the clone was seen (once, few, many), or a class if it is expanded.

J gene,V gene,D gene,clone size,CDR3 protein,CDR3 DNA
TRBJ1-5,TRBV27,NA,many,CASSSARVHQPQHF,TGTGCCAGCAGTTCAGCCAGGGTTCATCAGCCCCAGCATTTT
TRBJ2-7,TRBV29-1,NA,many,CSIWENYEQYF,TGCAGCATATGGGAAAACTACGAGCAGTACTTC
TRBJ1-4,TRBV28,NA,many,CASSLEGYATNEKLFF,TGTGCCAGCAGTTTGGAGGGATACGCAACTAATGAAAAACTGTTTTTT
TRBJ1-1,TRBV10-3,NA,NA,CAISESKMSGSMNTEAFF,TGTGCCATCAGTGAGTCGAAGATGTCAGGGTCTATGAACACTGAAGCTTTCTTT
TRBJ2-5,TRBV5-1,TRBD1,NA,CASSSQGAQETQYF,TGCGCCAGCAGCTCTCAGGGGGCCCAAGAGACCCAGTACTTC
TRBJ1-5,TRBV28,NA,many,CASSLQGSHSNQPQHF,TGTGCCAGCAGTTTGCAAGGGTCCCACTCCAATCAGCCCCAGCATTTT
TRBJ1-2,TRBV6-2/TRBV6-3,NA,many,CASRMPGGAKKDGYTF,TGTGCCAGCAGGATGCCTGGGGGGGCAAAGAAGGATGGCTACACCTTC
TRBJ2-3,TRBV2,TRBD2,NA,CASSIAGGSSDTQYF,TGTGCCAGCAGTATAGCGGGAGGGTCGTCAGATACGCAGTATTTT
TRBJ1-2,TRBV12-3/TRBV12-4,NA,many,CASSGDFEGYTF,TGTGCCAGCAGTGGGGACTTTGAGGGCTACACCTTC
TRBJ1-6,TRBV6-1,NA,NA,CASGDRVSPLHF,TGTGCCAGCGGGGATAGGGTTTCACCCCTCCACTTT
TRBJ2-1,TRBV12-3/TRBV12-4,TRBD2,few,CASRQNSGGLQDSAYNEQFF,TGTGCCAGCAGGCAAAATAGCGGGGGTCTTCAAGATAGTGCATACAATGAGCAGTTCTTC
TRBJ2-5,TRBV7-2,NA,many,CASSLDPPRAGVETQYF,TGTGCCAGCAGCTTGGACCCCCCCCGGGCAGGGGTTGAGACCCAGTACTTC
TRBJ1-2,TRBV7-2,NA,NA,CASSLGGHPGGYGYTF,TGTGCCAGCAGCTTAGGTGGACACCCCGGAGGCTATGGCTACACCTTC
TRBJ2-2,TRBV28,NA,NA,CASRLPWGGRNTGELFF,TGTGCCAGCAGACTTCCCTGGGGGGGGCGGAACACCGGGGAGCTGTTTTTT
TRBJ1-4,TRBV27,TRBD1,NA,CASSSDSTGGHEKLFF,TGTGCCAGCAGTTCCGATTCGACAGGGGGCCATGAAAAACTGTTTTTT
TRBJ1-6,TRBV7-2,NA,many,CASSLLGWANSPLHF,TGTGCCAGCAGCTTATTAGGGTGGGCGAATTCACCCCTCCACTTT
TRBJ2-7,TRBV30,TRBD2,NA,CAWTSGTYEQYF,TGTGCCTGGACTAGCGGGACCTACGAGCAGTACTTC
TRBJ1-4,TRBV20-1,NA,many,CSAREREEKLFF,TGCAGTGCTAGAGAGAGGGAGGAAAAACTGTTTTTT
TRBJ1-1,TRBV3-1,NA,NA,CASSQGPAQGSNTEAFF,TGTGCCAGCAGCCAAGGCCCGGCACAGGGCTCGAACACTGAAGCTTTCTTT
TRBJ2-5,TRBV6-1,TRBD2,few,CASSENRLAGIQETQYF,TGTGCCAGCAGTGAAAATAGACTAGCGGGGATCCAAGAGACCCAGTACTTC
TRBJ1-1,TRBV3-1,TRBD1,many,CASSPGRGREAFF,TGTGCCAGCAGCCCAGGAAGGGGGCGCGAAGCTTTCTTT